This T cell receptor (beta chain) was retrieved from a study of blood T cell repertoires in COVID-19. Looking at the study overall: T cells, B-cell-depleted T cells, or PBMCs provided the cDNA or gDNA that served as material.

In Seattle, patients joined the study during active infection and were tracked longitudinally. Per germline, CDR1 MDHEN and CDR2 SYDVKM. This CDR3 is built from 17 residues. V lost 6 bases to trimming and J lost 4 bases; unmatched junction nucleotides: 17. Authors' analysis steps: Amplification from reference gene primers served as the basis for estimated nucleated cell counts. Sequencing was performed with immunoSEQ multiplex PCR; in TCRdb, only in-frame clones are kept and a portion is missing. The DNA gave D and trimming, while V, J and clone size come from that table. The repertoire holds around 360,000 clones, with approximately 89% as singletons.

Material: peripheral blood. The chain has TRBV28 and TRBJ2-7; 8 bases line up with TRBD1. This sequence originates from a woman aged 25 to 45 with COVID-19, enrolled during active disease. The DNA of the CDR3 is TGTGCCAGCAGGTTAAGGAGGAGGACAGGGTTTATATACGAGCAGTACTTC. As protein: CASRLRRRTGFIYEQYF.